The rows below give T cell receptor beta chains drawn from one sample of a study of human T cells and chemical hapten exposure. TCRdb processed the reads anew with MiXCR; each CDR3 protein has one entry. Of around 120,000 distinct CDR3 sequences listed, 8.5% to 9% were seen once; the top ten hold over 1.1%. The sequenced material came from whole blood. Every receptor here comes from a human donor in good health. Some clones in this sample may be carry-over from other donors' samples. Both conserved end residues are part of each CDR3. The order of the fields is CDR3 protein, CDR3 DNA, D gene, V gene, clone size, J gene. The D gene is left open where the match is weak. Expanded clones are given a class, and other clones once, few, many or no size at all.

CATLADTYEQYF,TGTGCCACACTGGCAGATACCTACGAGCAGTACTTC,.,TRBV2,many,TRBJ2-7
CASSLIADSLSSYNEQFF,TGTGCCAGCAGCTTAATCGCTGACAGCCTGAGCTCCTACAATGAGCAGTTCTTC,.,TRBV5-5,few,TRBJ2-1
CASSLGQGIYEQYF,TGTGCCAGCAGCTTGGGACAGGGGATCTACGAGCAGTACTTC,TRBD1,TRBV7-9,.,TRBJ2-7
CASSRPMNTEAFF,TGTGCCAGCAGCCGTCCGATGAACACTGAAGCTTTCTTT,.,TRBV7-9,many,TRBJ1-1
CASSSRGIGNEKLFF,TGTGCCAGCAGTTCCCGTGGTATAGGGAATGAAAAACTGTTTTTT,.,TRBV27,.,TRBJ1-4
CASSFRGTNEKLFF,TGTGCCAGCAGCTTCAGGGGCACTAATGAAAAACTGTTTTTT,.,TRBV3-1,many,TRBJ1-4
CSVEEGSGTSGVVDTQYF,TGCAGCGTTGAAGAGGGATCCGGGACTAGCGGAGTCGTGGATACGCAGTATTTT,TRBD2,TRBV29-1,many,TRBJ2-3
CASSLKSTQPQHF,TGTGCCAGCAGCTTGAAGTCAACTCAGCCCCAGCATTTT,.,TRBV7-8,many,TRBJ1-5
CASGFIQTGGAEAFF,TGTGCTAGTGGTTTCATCCAAACCGGGGGTGCGGAAGCTTTCTTT,.,TRBV12-5,.,TRBJ1-1
CASSKGEFPKIGTDTQYF,TGTGCCAGCAGCAAAGGGGAGTTCCCTAAAATCGGCACAGATACGCAGTATTTT,.,TRBV21-1,.,TRBJ2-3
CAWSVLADTQYF,TGTGCCTGGAGTGTACTAGCAGATACGCAGTATTTT,.,TRBV30,few,TRBJ2-3
CASVAGLRGTEAFF,TGTGCCAGCGTGGCAGGTCTTCGGGGCACTGAAGCTTTCTTT,.,TRBV12-3/TRBV12-4,.,TRBJ1-1
CASSPDRIHGYTF,TGTGCCAGCAGCCCGGACAGGATCCATGGCTACACCTTC,TRBD1,TRBV3-1,many,TRBJ1-2
CASSLASGIGDNEQFF,TGTGCCAGCAGCTTGGCTAGCGGGATAGGGGACAATGAGCAGTTCTTC,TRBD2,TRBV7-9,many,TRBJ2-1
CASSQGNQPQHF,TGTGCCAGCAGCCAAGGGAATCAGCCCCAGCATTTT,.,TRBV14,many,TRBJ1-5
CASSLQLVGVGNSPLHF,TGTGCCAGCAGTCTACAGCTCGTAGGGGTGGGGAATTCACCCCTCCACTTT,.,TRBV27,many,TRBJ1-6
CATSLSVRGDTEAFF,TGTGCCACCAGCCTCTCCGTTCGGGGGGACACTGAAGCTTTCTTT,.,TRBV15,.,TRBJ1-1
CSAEDISSRGANVLTF,TGCAGTGCGGAAGACATTTCCTCGAGAGGGGCCAACGTCCTGACTTTC,.,TRBV20-1,many,TRBJ2-6
CASSQPEPGALHF,TGCGCCAGCAGTCAACCCGAACCAGGAGCCCTCCACTTT,.,TRBV23-1,many,TRBJ1-6
CASSTAATDTQYF,TGTGCCAGTAGTACGGCAGCCACAGATACGCAGTATTTT,.,TRBV19,.,TRBJ2-3
CASSHDRGLPSSSYEQYF,TGCGCCAGCAGCCACGACAGGGGGCTCCCTTCAAGCTCCTACGAGCAGTACTTC,TRBD1,TRBV4-3,.,TRBJ2-7
CASSLETTSRNYEQYF,TGTGCCAGCAGCTTAGAGACTACCTCCCGAAACTACGAGCAGTACTTC,.,TRBV7-8,many,TRBJ2-7
CASSEEREDSYEQYF,TGTGCCAGCAGTGAAGAACGGGAGGATTCTTACGAGCAGTACTTC,TRBD2,TRBV2,few,TRBJ2-7
CSVVGRQGFAEQYF,TGCAGCGTTGTAGGGCGACAGGGATTTGCGGAGCAGTACTTC,TRBD1,TRBV29-1,once,TRBJ2-7
CASSLAGEGPNQEETQYF,TGTGCCAGCAGCTTAGCAGGGGAGGGGCCCAACCAAGAGGAGACCCAGTACTTC,TRBD2,TRBV7-8,.,TRBJ2-5
CASSLAGRASGKLFF,TGTGCCAGCAGCTTGGCGGGCAGAGCGAGCGGAAAACTGTTTTTT,.,TRBV5-6,many,TRBJ1-4
CASSQGQQNTEAFF,TGTGCCAGCAGCCAGGGACAGCAGAACACTGAAGCTTTCTTT,TRBD1,TRBV7-9,many,TRBJ1-1
CASSTYDRARPLWGAQYF,TGTGCCAGCAGCACCTACGACAGGGCGCGACCGTTGTGGGGGGCCCAGTACTTC,.,TRBV7-9,few,TRBJ2-5
CSVETGLGNQPQHF,TGCAGCGTTGAGACAGGGCTAGGCAATCAGCCCCAGCATTTT,TRBD1,TRBV29-1,few,TRBJ1-5
CASSEVGFYEQYF,TGTGCCAGCAGTGAAGTAGGATTCTACGAGCAGTACTTC,.,TRBV6-1,.,TRBJ2-7
CASSPARGSRNQPQHF,TGTGCCAGCAGCCCCGCCAGGGGCAGTCGCAATCAGCCCCAGCATTTT,.,TRBV5-6,few,TRBJ1-5
CASSPGESNTGELFF,TGTGCCAGCAGCCCCGGCGAGTCCAACACCGGGGAGCTGTTTTTT,.,TRBV11-3,few,TRBJ2-2
CASSSRGGEAYNEQFF,TGTGCCAGCAGCTCTCGTGGGGGGGAGGCCTACAATGAGCAGTTCTTC,TRBD2,TRBV5-5,.,TRBJ2-1
CASSRNLPDSPLHF,TGTGCCAGCAGCCGGAACCTCCCGGATTCACCCCTCCACTTT,.,TRBV7-9,.,TRBJ1-6
CASSIWGIDYGYTF,TGTGCCAGTAGTATCTGGGGTATCGACTATGGCTACACCTTC,.,TRBV19,many,TRBJ1-2
CASSSPIAGGTRRDEQYF,TGTGCCAGCAGCTCTCCGATAGCAGGGGGAACAAGACGGGACGAGCAGTACTTC,TRBD1,TRBV7-9,few,TRBJ2-7
CASSEFRASNQPQHF,TGTGCCAGCAGTGAATTCAGGGCTAGCAATCAGCCCCAGCATTTT,.,TRBV6-1,.,TRBJ1-5
CASSLRPANTEAFF,TGTGCCAGCAGCTTACGCCCAGCGAACACTGAAGCTTTCTTT,.,TRBV7-9,many,TRBJ1-1
CASSFTVYREYRSYEQYF,TGCGCCAGCAGCTTTACAGTGTACCGGGAGTACCGCTCCTACGAGCAGTACTTC,.,TRBV5-1,.,TRBJ2-7
CASSVAGSYNEQFF,TGTGCCAGCAGCGTTGCCGGGTCCTACAATGAGCAGTTCTTC,.,TRBV9,few,TRBJ2-1
CASSIARNNEQFF,TGTGCCAGTAGTATAGCCAGGAACAATGAGCAGTTCTTC,.,TRBV19,.,TRBJ2-1
CASSPTGGGEQYF,TGTGCCAGCAGCCCTACCGGGGGTGGCGAGCAGTACTTC,.,TRBV3-1,.,TRBJ2-7
CASSYSGPPEAFF,TGTGCCAGCAGTTACTCTGGACCGCCTGAAGCTTTCTTT,.,TRBV6-5,many,TRBJ1-1
CASRGTDGAYEQYF,TGTGCCAGCAGAGGAACGGACGGTGCCTACGAGCAGTACTTC,.,TRBV3-1,many,TRBJ2-7